The clone carrying this T cell receptor (beta chain) was picked up one time. Its antigen is unknown. Trimming shortened V by 4 bases and J by 5 bases, and 6 bases separated the two germline ends. The germline V gene encodes CDR1 SGHDN and CDR2 FVKESK. This CDR3 is built from 12 residues. The data belong to a study of blood T cells in healthy people across ages. Study findings and constraints: Both naive CD4+ cell counts and diversity were greater in long-lived donors than in aged donors. Measured against age, TCR beta diversity per million T cells decreased in a roughly linear manner. Investigators viewed diversity estimates from one million T cells as underestimates, the study reported.

Together with a sample-barcoded 5' primer, a J-beta primer mix was included in a second PCR lasting about 7 to 12 cycles. One entry per CDR3 protein results from TCRdb running MiXCR on the 5' RACE reads. The top ten hold about 13% of the sample, which has hundreds of thousands of distinct CDR3 sequences, 52% seen once. Isolation yielded PBMCs, at least 7 million per sample, in every case. V usage is TRBV14 and J usage is TRBJ2-1; tentative D call: TRBD2 (5 bases). This receptor was taken from a woman aged 80 or over in good health. The material sequenced was blood. The CDR3 loop is CASSRGNNEQFF. The CDR3 DNA follows: TGTGCCAGCAGCCGAGGGAACAATGAGCAGTTCTTC.